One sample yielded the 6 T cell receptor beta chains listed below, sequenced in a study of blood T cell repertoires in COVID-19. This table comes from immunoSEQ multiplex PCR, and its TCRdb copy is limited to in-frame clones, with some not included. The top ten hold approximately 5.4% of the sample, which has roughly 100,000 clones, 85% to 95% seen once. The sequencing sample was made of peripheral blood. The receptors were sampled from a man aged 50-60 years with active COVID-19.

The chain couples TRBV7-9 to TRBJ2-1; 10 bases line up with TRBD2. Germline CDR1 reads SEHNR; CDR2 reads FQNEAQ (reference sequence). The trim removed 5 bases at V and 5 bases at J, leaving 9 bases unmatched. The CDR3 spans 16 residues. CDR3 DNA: TGTGCCAGCAGCCCTAGGTTAGGACTAGCGGACAATGAGCAGTTCTTC. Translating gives CASSPRLGLADNEQFF.

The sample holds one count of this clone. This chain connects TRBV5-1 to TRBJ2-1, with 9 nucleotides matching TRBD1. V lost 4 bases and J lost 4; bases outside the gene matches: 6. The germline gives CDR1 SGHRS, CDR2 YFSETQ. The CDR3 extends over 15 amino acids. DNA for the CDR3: TGCGCCAGCAGCCCCGGACAGGGGACGTACAATGAGCAGTTCTTC. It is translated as CASSPGQGTYNEQFF. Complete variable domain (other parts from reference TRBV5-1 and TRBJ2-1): KAGVTQTPRYLIKTRGQQVTLSCSPISGHRSVSWYQQTPGQGLQFLFEYFSETQRNKGNFPGRFSGRQFSNSRSEMNVSTLELGDSALYLCASSPGQGTYNEQFFGPGTRLTVL.

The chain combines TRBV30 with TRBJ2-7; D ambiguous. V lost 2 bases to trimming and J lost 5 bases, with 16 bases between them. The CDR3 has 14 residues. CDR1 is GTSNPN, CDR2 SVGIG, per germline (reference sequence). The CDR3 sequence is CAWSPADTRDEQYF. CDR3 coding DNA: TGTGCCTGGAGTCCTGCCGACACGCGCGACGAGCAGTACTTC.

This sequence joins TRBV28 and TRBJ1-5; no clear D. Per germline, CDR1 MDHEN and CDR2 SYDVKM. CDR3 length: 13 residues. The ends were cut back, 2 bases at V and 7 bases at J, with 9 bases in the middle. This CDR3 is CASSLGRGQPQHF. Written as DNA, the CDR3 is TGTGCCAGCAGTTTAGGCCGAGGCCAGCCCCAGCATTTT. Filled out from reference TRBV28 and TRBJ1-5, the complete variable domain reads DVKVTQSSRYLVKRTGEKVFLECVQDMDHENMFWYRQDPGLGLRLIYFSYDVKMKEKGDIPEGYSVSREKKERFSLILESASTNQTSMYLCASSLGRGQPQHFGDGTRLSIL.

CDR3 DNA sequence: TGTGCCAGCAGTTACGGACTAGCAGCAGATACGCAGTATTTT. This sequence encodes CASSYGLAADTQYF. V usage is TRBV6-2 or TRBV6-3 and J usage is TRBJ2-3; TRBD2 agrees at 8 bases. Per the germline V gene, CDR1 is MNHEY and CDR2 is SVGEGT. There are 14 residues in the CDR3. V lost 2 bases and J lost 4; bases outside the gene matches: 2.

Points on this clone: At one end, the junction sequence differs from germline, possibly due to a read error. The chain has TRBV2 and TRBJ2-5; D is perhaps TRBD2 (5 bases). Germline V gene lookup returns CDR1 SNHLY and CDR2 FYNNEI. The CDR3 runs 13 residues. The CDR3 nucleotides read TGTGCCGGCAGCCCGGGGATTACGGTGACCCAGTACTTC. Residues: CAGSPGITVTQYF. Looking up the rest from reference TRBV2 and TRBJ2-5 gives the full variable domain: EPEVTQTPSHQVTQMGQEVILRCVPISNHLYFYWYRQILGQKVEFLVSFYNNEISEKSEIFDDQFSVERPDGSNFTLKIRSTKLEDSAMYFCAGSPGITVTQYFGPGTRLLVL.